A selection of T cell receptor beta chains follows, all from one sample in a study of metastatic and nonmetastatic thyroid tumors. TCRdb re-called the PCR reads through MiXCR. This sample yields 25,000 to 35,000 clones, of which around 15% are seen a single time; about 4.4% belongs to the top ten. Sequencing used blood. Source of these receptors: a female donor with papillary thyroid cancer or a benign thyroid nodule (not recorded which). Some clones in this sample may be carry-over from other donors' samples. CDR3s include the opening cysteine and the closing phenylalanine or tryptophan. Fields, in order: clone size, V gene, J gene, D gene, CDR3 protein, CDR3 DNA. A D gene is named only where the DNA matches it firmly. Clone size is stated in some rows and not others, as once, few, many or a class when expanded.

.	TRBV6-1	TRBJ2-3	TRBD2	CASSGIAGDTDTQYF	TGTGCCAGCAGTGGCATAGCGGGAGACACAGATACGCAGTATTTT
.	TRBV20-1	TRBJ2-7	.	CSSDGQWSGYEQYF	TGCAGTTCCGACGGACAGTGGTCCGGATACGAGCAGTACTTC
many	TRBV7-2	TRBJ2-7	.	CASSLVIVRPEQYF	TGTGCCAGCAGCCTTGTGATTGTTCGGCCCGAGCAGTACTTC
medium-sized	TRBV10-3	TRBJ2-2	TRBD2	CAISEVTSGSGTGELFF	TGTGCCATCAGTGAGGTGACTAGCGGGAGTGGGACCGGGGAGCTGTTTTTT
few	TRBV6-1	TRBJ2-3	TRBD2	CASSDSASGGTDTQYF	TGTGCCAGCAGTGACTCGGCTAGCGGAGGGACAGATACGCAGTATTTT
.	TRBV9	TRBJ1-2	.	CASSAGHGNYGYTF	TGTGCCAGCAGCGCTGGACACGGAAACTATGGCTACACCTTC
.	TRBV11-2	TRBJ1-5	.	CASSYGPGSNQPQHF	TGTGCCAGCAGCTACGGACCGGGAAGCAATCAGCCCCAGCATTTT
medium-sized	TRBV28	TRBJ1-1	.	CASSVTWEWNTEAFF	TGTGCCAGCAGCGTTACCTGGGAGTGGAACACTGAAGCTTTCTTT
medium-sized	TRBV24-1	TRBJ2-7	.	CATSNRAGEQYF	TGTGCCACCAGTAACAGGGCGGGCGAGCAGTACTTC
many	TRBV6-2/TRBV6-3	TRBJ1-2	.	CASSYSTGRELGYYGYTF	TGTGCCAGCAGTTACTCGACGGGCAGGGAACTCGGGTACTATGGCTACACCTTC
few	TRBV7-2	TRBJ2-7	.	CASSYLGLEQYF	TGTGCCAGCAGCTACTTAGGGCTCGAGCAGTACTTC
few	TRBV6-2/TRBV6-3	TRBJ1-2	.	CASSYSSGPGYGYTF	TGTGCCAGCAGTTACTCGTCAGGCCCGGGGTATGGCTACACCTTC
medium-sized	TRBV28	TRBJ1-2	.	CASSLGGGHYGYTF	TGTGCCAGCAGTTTGGGAGGGGGTCACTATGGCTACACCTTC
.	TRBV5-5	TRBJ2-7	TRBD2	CASKVSGGAYEQYF	TGTGCCAGCAAAGTAAGCGGGGGGGCCTACGAGCAGTACTTC
.	TRBV28	TRBJ2-3	TRBD2	CATLGPSGERYTDTQYF	TGTGCCACCTTGGGCCCAAGCGGGGAAAGGTACACAGATACGCAGTATTTT
.	TRBV7-9	TRBJ1-1	.	CASRPNWDTEAFF	TGTGCCAGCAGGCCTAACTGGGACACTGAAGCTTTCTTT
few	TRBV6-2/TRBV6-3	TRBJ2-7	TRBD2	CASRPRGESYEQYF	TGTGCCAGCAGGCCGCGGGGGGAGTCGTACGAGCAGTACTTC
.	TRBV20-1	TRBJ1-2	.	CSARDERVSGYTF	TGCAGTGCTAGAGATGAGAGGGTATCCGGCTACACCTTC
.	TRBV24-1	TRBJ1-2	TRBD1	CATSLWAGGALRSGYTF	TGTGCCACCAGTCTTTGGGCAGGGGGCGCCTTGCGGTCTGGCTACACCTTC
many	TRBV7-9	TRBJ2-3	.	CASSWAGTDTQYF	TGTGCCAGCAGCTGGGCGGGCACAGATACGCAGTATTTT
.	TRBV7-3	TRBJ2-1	.	CASGQMGNEQFF	TGTGCCAGCGGGCAGATGGGCAATGAGCAGTTCTTC
.	TRBV9	TRBJ1-1	.	CASQCPNTEAFF	TGTGCCAGTCAGTGTCCTAACACTGAAGCTTTCTTT
many	TRBV3-1	TRBJ2-5	TRBD2	CASSQVIAGRLETQYF	TGTGCCAGCAGCCAAGTAATAGCGGGGCGGTTAGAGACCCAGTACTTC
many	TRBV3-1	TRBJ2-7	TRBD1	CASSHPQGGGYEQYF	TGTGCCAGCAGCCATCCACAGGGGGGCGGCTACGAGCAGTACTTC
medium-sized	TRBV2	TRBJ1-5	TRBD1	CASSESGGPNQPQHF	TGTGCCAGCAGTGAGTCAGGGGGGCCCAATCAGCCCCAGCATTTT
many	TRBV20-1	TRBJ2-7	TRBD2	CSAAPGLAGLGEQYF	TGCAGTGCAGCCCCGGGACTAGCGGGACTGGGCGAGCAGTACTTC
.	TRBV9	TRBJ1-6	TRBD1	CASSPRTGGISPLHF	TGTGCTAGCAGCCCCCGGACAGGGGGAATTTCACCCCTCCACTTT
.	TRBV6-5	TRBJ1-2	.	CASSYKGTDYGYTF	TGTGCCAGCAGTTACAAAGGGACTGACTATGGCTACACCTTC
medium-sized	TRBV6-2/TRBV6-3	TRBJ2-1	.	CASSYRSTYNEQFF	TGTGCCAGCAGTTACAGGTCCACCTACAATGAGCAGTTCTTC
many	TRBV5-1	TRBJ1-2	.	CASSLVAGLRDTNGYTF	TGCGCCAGCAGCTTGGTTGCTGGGCTACGGGACACGAATGGCTACACCTTC
many	TRBV20-1	TRBJ1-2	.	CSRGGVRGYTF	TGCAGCCGCGGAGGGGTGCGCGGCTACACCTTC
medium-sized	TRBV6-1	TRBJ1-2	.	CASSEVREYGYTF	TGTGCCAGCAGTGAAGTTCGGGAGTATGGCTACACCTTC
few	TRBV28	TRBJ1-2	.	CASSPGGGLYGYTF	TGTGCCAGCAGCCCTGGGGGGGGGCTATATGGCTATACCTTC
many	TRBV20-1	TRBJ2-1	.	CSAPQAGTYQLNEQFF	TGCAGTGCCCCCCAAGCCGGGACATATCAGCTCAATGAGCAGTTCTTC
many	TRBV9	TRBJ2-1	.	CASSVVSTHNEQFF	TGTGCCAGCAGCGTAGTGTCTACCCACAATGAGCAGTTCTTC
many	TRBV20-1	TRBJ2-7	.	CSASGDRINEQYF	TGCAGTGCTAGCGGTGACAGGATAAACGAGCAGTACTTC
many	TRBV13	TRBJ2-2	.	CASRVGPENTGELFF	TGTGCCAGCAGAGTAGGGCCTGAGAACACCGGGGAGCTGTTTTTT
many	TRBV20-1	TRBJ1-2	TRBD1	CSASRQGFYGYTF	TGCAGTGCTAGTCGACAGGGATTCTATGGCTACACCTTC
few	TRBV6-2/TRBV6-3	TRBJ2-7	TRBD1	CASSYTGQEAYEQYF	TGTGCCAGCAGTTACACGGGACAGGAAGCCTACGAGCAGTACTTC
many	TRBV24-1	TRBJ2-3	.	CATSEGAFKSDTQYF	TGTGCCACCAGTGAGGGGGCGTTTAAGTCAGATACGCAGTATTTT
few	TRBV5-1	TRBJ2-3	.	CASSLRNGDTQYF	TGCGCCAGCAGCCTGAGGAACGGTGATACGCAGTATTTT
few	TRBV2	TRBJ2-1	.	CASSENPGPDARNEQFF	TGTGCCAGCAGTGAAAATCCGGGGCCTGACGCGAGAAATGAGCAGTTCTTC
.	TRBV28	TRBJ2-3	.	CASSPTVPYLTDTQYF	TGTGCCAGCAGTCCGACGGTACCCTACCTCACAGATACGCAGTATTTT
.	TRBV20-1	TRBJ2-1	TRBD2	CSAAARLAGGNEQFF	TGCAGTGCTGCTGCCCGACTAGCGGGAGGCAATGAGCAGTTCTTC